These T cell receptor beta chains were read from a single sample in a study of graft-versus-host responses after intestinal transplantation. No antigen has been assigned to these receptors. Sequencing used immunoSEQ multiplex PCR; TCRdb keeps in-frame clones, though not all of them. Counted here are 85,000 to 110,000 clones, 80% to 95% occurring once; the ten biggest clones make up 1.2%. The starting material was unstimulated CD8+ T cells sorted from spleen or lymph node cells, obtained before intestinal transplant. These TCRs come from a human donor who received an intestinal transplant. CDR3s include the opening cysteine and the closing phenylalanine or tryptophan. The order of the fields is CDR3 length, V gene, clone size, D gene, J gene, CDR3 protein, CDR3 DNA. A D gene is named only where the DNA matches it firmly. Clone sizes are given selectively: once, few, many, or a class where the clone is expanded.

>16|TRBV4-2|NA|TRBD1|TRBJ1-1
CASSQEGAQGQGEAFF
TGTGCCAGCAGCCAAGAGGGGGCACAGGGGCAAGGTGAAGCTTTCTTT
>12|TRBV14|NA|TRBD1|TRBJ1-4
CASNRQGEKLFF
TGTGCCAGCAACCGACAGGGGGAAAAACTGTTTTTT
>15|TRBV6-5|NA|NA|TRBJ2-1
CASSIRGSSYNEQFF
TGTGCCAGCAGTATTAGGGGGTCCTCCTACAATGAGCAGTTCTTC
>13|TRBV27|NA|TRBD1|TRBJ2-7
CASMTGDSYEQYF
TGTGCCAGCATGACAGGGGATTCCTACGAGCAGTACTTC
>13|TRBV6-1|NA|TRBD1|TRBJ2-7
CASNGQGADEQYF
TGTGCCAGCAACGGACAGGGGGCCGACGAGCAGTACTTC
>12|TRBV7-6|NA|NA|TRBJ2-7
CASSSTGHEQYF
TGTGCCAGCAGCTCTACAGGGCACGAGCAGTACTTC
>16|TRBV7-2|once|NA|TRBJ2-3
CASSLEVQGPTDTQYF
TGTGCCAGCAGCTTAGAGGTCCAGGGCCCCACAGATACGCAGTATTTT
>14|TRBV6-1|NA|NA|TRBJ1-4
CASSEIYTNEKLFF
TGTGCCAGCAGTGAAATATATACTAATGAAAAACTGTTTTTT
>15|TRBV6-1|NA|NA|TRBJ2-7
CASSLGTGVSYEQYF
TGTGCCAGCTCCCTTGGGACGGGGGTTTCCTACGAGCAGTACTTC
>16|TRBV6-5|NA|TRBD1|TRBJ1-1
CASSYSRTGSNTEAFF
TGTGCCAGCAGTTACTCAAGGACAGGGTCGAACACTGAAGCTTTCTTT
>15|TRBV6-1|NA|NA|TRBJ2-7
CASSPGPDTTYEQYF
TGTGCCAGCAGTCCTGGTCCGGACACCACCTACGAGCAGTACTTC
>16|TRBV5-5|NA|NA|TRBJ1-3
CASSVAMTGSGNTIYF
TGTGCCAGCAGCGTAGCTATGACAGGCTCTGGAAACACCATATATTTT
>12|TRBV7-9|NA|NA|TRBJ2-1
CASSFVGDEQFF
TGTGCCAGCAGCTTCGTGGGGGATGAGCAGTTCTTC
>16|TRBV19|NA|NA|TRBJ2-2
CASSIAGRVGTGELFF
TGTGCCAGTAGTATAGCAGGCAGGGTCGGCACCGGGGAGCTGTTTTTT
>13|TRBV27|once|NA|TRBJ2-3
CASSLGLMNTQYF
TGTGCCAGCAGTTTAGGGCTTATGAATACGCAGTATTTT
>11|TRBV7-8|NA|NA|TRBJ2-2
CASSLLGELFF
TGTGCCAGCAGCTTGCTGGGGGAGCTGTTTTTT
>16|TRBV5-1|NA|TRBD1|TRBJ1-3
CASSPGQGVFGNTIYF
TGCGCCAGCAGCCCCGGACAGGGGGTTTTTGGAAACACCATATATTTT
>17|TRBV11-3|NA|TRBD2|TRBJ2-3
CASSLRLQRGISDTQYF
TGTGCCAGCAGCCTCCGATTACAGCGGGGGATATCAGATACGCAGTATTTT
>12|TRBV7-9|few|NA|TRBJ1-5
CASSLGSQPQHF
TGTGCCAGCAGCTTAGGGAGCCAGCCCCAGCATTTT
>13|TRBV27|NA|NA|TRBJ1-1
CASSPGMNTEAFF
TGTGCCAGCAGTCCAGGGATGAACACTGAAGCTTTCTTT
>15|TRBV5-8|NA|TRBD1|TRBJ2-5
CASSAPTGKGETQYF
TGTGCCAGCAGCGCCCCGACAGGGAAAGGCGAGACCCAGTACTTC
>14|TRBV14|NA|NA|TRBJ2-1
CASSQEGTYNEQFF
TGTGCCAGCAGCCAAGAAGGCACGTACAATGAGCAGTTCTTC
>15|TRBV7-9|NA|NA|TRBJ1-1
CASSLAWAGNTEAFF
TGTGCCAGCAGCTTAGCGTGGGCAGGAAACACTGAAGCTTTCTTT
>13|TRBV6-5|NA|NA|TRBJ2-7
CASSIPGSYEQYF
TGTGCCAGCAGCATCCCAGGGTCCTACGAGCAGTACTTC
>13|TRBV11-2|NA|NA|TRBJ2-7
CASSLAVSYEQYF
TGTGCCAGCAGCTTAGCCGTCTCCTACGAGCAGTACTTC
>15|TRBV5-1|NA|TRBD1|TRBJ2-7
CASSLAWDSSYEQYF
TGCGCCAGCAGCTTGGCTTGGGACAGCTCCTACGAGCAGTACTTC
>17|TRBV4-1|NA|NA|TRBJ2-1
CASSQDLGLLPVDEQFF
TGCGCCAGCAGCCAAGACCTTGGACTACTCCCAGTCGATGAGCAGTTCTTC
>13|TRBV27|once|NA|TRBJ2-1
CASSKSPYNEQFF
TGTGCCAGCAGTAAGAGCCCCTACAATGAGCAGTTCTTC
>13|TRBV2|NA|NA|TRBJ2-1
CASSEGAYNEQFF
TGTGCCAGCAGTGAAGGGGCGTACAATGAGCAGTTCTTC